This TCR beta chain emerged from a study of cytomegalovirus exposure and HLA in healthy donors. PCR employed 60 Vbeta and 13 Jbeta primers. Assay: immunoSEQ multiplex PCR; the TCRdb copy retains only in-frame clones and omits some. The repertoire holds about 150,000 clones, with roughly 62% as singletons. The V gene's germline CDR1 is SGHRS and CDR2 YFSETQ. The V and J ends lost 0 bases and 5 bases, in that order; junction bases with no gene match: 11. This CDR3 is built from 19 residues. The receptor's source is a man aged 55 to 70 in good health and CMV-seronegative. The sequenced sample was PBMCs. The chain combines TRBV5-1 with TRBJ2-3; 14 nucleotides line up with TRBD2. CDR3 in amino acids: CASSLGYRGLAGVVDTQYF. DNA of the CDR3: TGCGCCAGCAGCTTGGGATACAGGGGACTAGCGGGAGTGGTAGATACGCAGTATTTT.